A single sample gave rise to the 16 T cell receptor beta chains below, sequenced in a study of Graves' ophthalmopathy and Graves' hyperthyroidism listed by TCRdb under 2018. TCRdb shows the sequencer as Illumina HiSeq 2000. For repertoire sequencing, the TCR beta CDR3 regions were amplified from RNA transcripts. The first round of RT-PCR was done with HTBI primers and the Qiagen OneStep RT-PCR kit, and was followed by a second round of multiplex PCR, then size selection and purification. TCRdb reran the public reads through fastp at Q25 and MiXCR, keeping productive beta chains. Every distinct CDR3 protein forms one entry, paired with its most common genes and DNA. The sample records roughly 1.1 million distinct CDR3 sequences, less than 45% of which are singletons. More than 9.5% of the sample goes to the ten largest clones. Sequenced sample: peripheral blood or thyroid tissue (not recorded which). Receptor source: an adult man with Graves' hyperthyroidism.

In the case of this clonotype: It may be a read error: a sequence one base away is much more abundant. The gene calls are TRBV20-1 and TRBJ2-7; D possibly corresponds to TRBD2 (5 bases). The CDR3 sequence is 15 residues long. Germline CDR1 DFQATT, CDR2 SNEGSKA (reference sequence). This CDR3 reads CSVRDEGSGFHEQYF. The CDR3, as DNA: TGCAGTGTTAGAGACGAGGGATCGGGTTTCCACGAGCAGTACTTC.

This clonotype came up many times. This chain joins TRBV7-2 and TRBJ2-2, with 8 positions matching TRBD2. CDR1 and CDR2 (germline): SGHTA, FQGNSA. The ends lost 4 bases at V and 5 bases at J; junction bases unmatched: 9. The CDR3 contains 16 residues. This chain's CDR3 is CASSSREGGRTGELFF. The DNA of the CDR3 is TGTGCCAGCAGCTCTCGGGAGGGCGGAAGAACCGGGGAGCTGTTTTTT.

The CDR3 here is CASSSGTDIQPQHF. CDR3 sequence (DNA): TGTGCCAGCAGTTCCGGGACAGACATTCAGCCCCAGCATTTT. This chain connects TRBV12-3 or TRBV12-4 to TRBJ1-5; 7 nucleotides line up with TRBD1. The ends lost 4 bases at V and 6 bases at J; junction bases unmatched: 6. This CDR3 region has 14 residues.

DNA of the CDR3: TGTGCCAGCTCACCACAGGATCCTAGTAGCAATCAGCCCCAGCATTTT. It specifies CASSPQDPSSNQPQHF. This chain connects TRBV7-9 to TRBJ1-5; D may be TRBD1 (5 bases). The CDR3 covers 16 residues. Germline V CDR1 and CDR2: SEHNR, FQNEAQ (reference sequence). V gave up 8 bases and J gave up 0 bases, with 17 bases separating them.

The sample holds many counts of this clonotype. J is TRBJ1-4 and V is TRBV29-1; D gene uncertain. Germline assignment: CDR1 SQVTM and CDR2 ANQGSEA. The CDR3 is 14 residues long. V was cut by 0 bases and J by 14 bases, with 19 bases left in between. The CDR3 region is CSVEDEDHPWRLFF. DNA of the CDR3: TGCAGCGTTGAAGATGAGGACCATCCTTGGCGGCTGTTTTTT.

The chain combines TRBV7-9 with TRBJ2-5; tentatively, D is TRBD1 or TRBD2 (5 bases each). V was shortened by 5 bases and J by 6 bases, with 16 bases between the two germline ends. Germline values: CDR1 SEHNR, CDR2 FQNEAQ (reference sequence). This CDR3 spans 14 amino acids. The CDR3 bases are TGTGCCAGCAGCCAAGAACAGGCCGGGAAGACCCAGTACTTC. It codes for CASSQEQAGKTQYF.

Notes on this clonotype: This is likely a read error, given that the CDR3 carries no conserved phenylalanine or tryptophan at its end. V is TRBV7-7 and J is TRBJ1-1; D might be TRBD1 (5 bases). The CDR3 sequence is 13 residues long. Germline assignment: CDR1 SSHAT and CDR2 FNYEAQ (reference sequence). This chain's CDR3 is CASSVGENTGAFL. As DNA, the CDR3 is TGTGCCAGCAGTGTGGGGGAGAACACTGGAGCTTTCTTG.

The chain carries TRBV10-3 and TRBJ2-7; a possible D gene is TRBD2 (10 bases). Trimming took 10 bases from V and 5 from J, leaving 24 bases between them. This CDR3 is 15 amino acids long. CDR1 is ENHRY and CDR2 is SYGVKD in the germline V gene. The chain's CDR3 is CASRISGRDRDEQYF. Here the CDR3 DNA reads TGTGCCAGCAGGATAAGCGGGAGGGACAGGGACGAGCAGTACTTC.

The chain recombines TRBV2 with TRBJ1-1; D call uncertain. Trimming shortened V by 4 bases and J by 3 bases, and 12 bases separated the two germline ends. The CDR3 runs 14 residues. Germline-derived CDR1 and CDR2 are SNHLY and FYNNEI. CDR3 in DNA: TGTGCCAGCAGTGCCCTCGCCGTGGACACTGAAGCTTTCTTT. It specifies CASSALAVDTEAFF.

This clonotype was observed a few times. The V gene is TRBV4-3, the J gene TRBJ1-4; 7 nucleotides agree with TRBD1. Germline V lookup: CDR1 LGHNA, CDR2 YSLEER. J was trimmed by 4 bases and V by 0 bases; bases with no gene match: 11. This CDR3 region has 18 residues. The CDR3 spells CASSQEEGYRGGNEKLFF. DNA for the CDR3: TGCGCCAGCAGCCAAGAAGAAGGATACAGGGGTGGTAATGAAAAACTGTTTTTT.

This clonotype occurred many times. The V call is TRBV7-2, the J call TRBJ1-3; 10 bases match TRBD1. This CDR3 has 15 residues. Trimming cost V 0 bases and J 5 bases; bases outside gene matches: 1. Germline lookup yields CDR1 SGHTA and CDR2 FQGNSA. This CDR3 reads CASSLAGQGRNTIYF. The DNA of the CDR3 is TGTGCCAGCAGCTTAGCGGGACAGGGGAGAAACACCATATATTTT.

Many counts were recorded for this clonotype. The rearrangement uses TRBV10-3 and TRBJ1-1, with a possible D match to TRBD1 (6 bases). Germline CDR1 and CDR2: ENHRY and SYGVKD. The CDR3 has 17 amino acids. Between the trimmed V and J ends, which lost 5 bases and 0 bases, there was a span of 19 bases. CDR3 sequence: CAISTGRLPDVNTEAFF. CDR3 coding DNA: TGTGCCATCAGTACAGGGCGCCTTCCCGATGTGAACACTGAAGCTTTCTTT.

The rearrangement joins TRBV7-2 to TRBJ2-2; 7 bases fit TRBD1. The CDR3 covers 19 residues. V gave up 2 bases and J gave up 6 bases; unmatched junction bases: 18. The germline V gene encodes CDR1 SGHTA and CDR2 FQGNSA. The CDR3 is CASSLSAVMGIGTAGELFF. The CDR3 DNA sequence: TGTGCCAGCAGCTTATCAGCCGTTATGGGTATTGGGACAGCCGGGGAGCTGTTTTTT.

The V gene is TRBV12-3 or TRBV12-4, the J gene TRBJ2-7; 11 bases align to TRBD1. This CDR3 spans 14 amino acids. Unmatched junction bases numbered 9, after V lost 7 bases and J lost 7 bases. The CDR3 nucleotides are TGTGCCAGCACCATAGGACAGGGGGCGAGGGAGCAGTACTTC. As protein: CASTIGQGAREQYF.

The genes are TRBV29-1 and TRBJ2-3; D perhaps matches TRBD2 (6 bases). CDR1 is SQVTM and CDR2 is ANQGSEA in the germline V gene. The CDR3 has 14 amino acids. V gave up 6 bases and J gave up 5 bases, with 18 bases separating them. DNA for the CDR3: TGCAGCGTCTGCGGAGGGCCCTCGGGAGATACGCAGTATTTT. Protein: CSVCGGPSGDTQYF.

This clonotype was seen many times. V gene TRBV19 combines with J gene TRBJ1-1; D call uncertain. Trimming cost V 2 bases and J 1 base, with 5 bases left between them. Per germline, CDR1 LNHDA and CDR2 SQIVND (reference sequence). CDR3 length: 13 amino acids. CDR3 sequence (DNA): TGTGCCAGTAGTATAAGGGAGAACACTGAAGCTTTCTTT. This sequence encodes CASSIRENTEAFF.